Listed below are T cell receptor beta chains from one sample, sequenced in a study of cytomegalovirus exposure and HLA in healthy donors. The protocol was immunoSEQ multiplex PCR, while the TCRdb copy is restricted to in-frame clones and leaves out a portion. The data contain tens of thousands of clones, over 75% of them singletons. The specimen was PBMCs. Receptor source: a woman aged 25 to 39 in good health and CMV-seronegative. Both conserved end residues are part of each CDR3. The order of the fields is V gene, J gene, CDR3 protein.

v_gene: TRBV7-9; j_gene: TRBJ1-2; CDR3aa: CASSLEGGPTYGYTF
v_gene: TRBV7-8; j_gene: TRBJ1-5; CDR3aa: CASSLDQTGIYSNQPQHF
v_gene: TRBV5-1; j_gene: TRBJ2-2; CDR3aa: CASSFAGTVRSSGVTGELFF
v_gene: TRBV20-1; j_gene: TRBJ1-2; CDR3aa: CSAYGGPGYTF
v_gene: TRBV11-3; j_gene: TRBJ1-1; CDR3aa: CASSRSGTEGEAFF
v_gene: TRBV27; j_gene: TRBJ2-4; CDR3aa: CASSAAGVTKGNIQYF
v_gene: TRBV2; j_gene: TRBJ2-7; CDR3aa: CASSKDGSSYEQYF
v_gene: TRBV7-2; j_gene: TRBJ1-1; CDR3aa: CASSLAPTRSEAFF
v_gene: TRBV5-6; j_gene: .; CDR3aa: CASRPIAGAAYEQYF
v_gene: TRBV7-8; j_gene: TRBJ2-1; CDR3aa: CASGLSDEQFF
v_gene: TRBV27; j_gene: TRBJ2-7; CDR3aa: CASSLAGERPYEQYF
v_gene: TRBV6-4; j_gene: TRBJ1-1; CDR3aa: CASSPGQGNTEAFF
v_gene: TRBV7-9; j_gene: TRBJ2-7; CDR3aa: CASSGQVSYEQYF
v_gene: TRBV27; j_gene: TRBJ1-2; CDR3aa: CASASGQGTGYTF
v_gene: TRBV5-5; j_gene: TRBJ1-4; CDR3aa: CASSTVSGEKLFF
v_gene: TRBV4-3; j_gene: TRBJ1-1; CDR3aa: CASSQSKWVQGFGGNTEAFF
v_gene: TRBV6-5; j_gene: TRBJ1-4; CDR3aa: CASSYSGTGRGEKLFF
v_gene: TRBV25-1; j_gene: TRBJ2-7; CDR3aa: CASSGETGKRHF
v_gene: TRBV4-1; j_gene: TRBJ2-4; CDR3aa: CASSQDGGRGWNIQYF
v_gene: TRBV7-2; j_gene: TRBJ2-5; CDR3aa: CASSLSRTGSGETQYF
v_gene: TRBV11-2; j_gene: TRBJ2-2; CDR3aa: CASTGVTARTGELFF
v_gene: TRBV18; j_gene: TRBJ2-7; CDR3aa: CASSPGTAYEQYF
v_gene: TRBV5-4; j_gene: TRBJ2-1; CDR3aa: CASSTSGLGPYNEQFF
v_gene: TRBV29-1; j_gene: TRBJ2-6; CDR3aa: CSVGVSGANVLTF
v_gene: TRBV13; j_gene: TRBJ2-1; CDR3aa: CASSPQGIEQFF
v_gene: TRBV6-1; j_gene: TRBJ1-4; CDR3aa: CASSGASAANEKLFF
v_gene: TRBV6-1; j_gene: TRBJ1-4; CDR3aa: CATRTGGPGIEKLFF
v_gene: TRBV19; j_gene: TRBJ2-7; CDR3aa: CASRMRNSYEQYF
v_gene: TRBV2; j_gene: TRBJ2-3; CDR3aa: CASSGEGLAGVDTQYF
v_gene: TRBV27; j_gene: TRBJ1-2; CDR3aa: CASSLQGSYGYTF
v_gene: TRBV7-2; j_gene: TRBJ2-1; CDR3aa: CASSLEAYSSYNEQFF
v_gene: TRBV5-1; j_gene: TRBJ2-1; CDR3aa: CASSLNTGTGVNEQFF
v_gene: TRBV5-1; j_gene: TRBJ2-5; CDR3aa: CASNLGAGGQETQYF
v_gene: TRBV28; j_gene: TRBJ1-2; CDR3aa: CASSSHTGTGYGYTF
v_gene: TRBV30; j_gene: TRBJ1-5; CDR3aa: CAWSGSESQPQHF
v_gene: TRBV6-5; j_gene: TRBJ2-4; CDR3aa: CASSTRKTEKNIQYF
v_gene: TRBV5-1; j_gene: TRBJ1-1; CDR3aa: CASSLVLGPNTEAFF
v_gene: TRBV7-6; j_gene: TRBJ2-1; CDR3aa: CASSTDRDNEQFF
v_gene: TRBV29-1; j_gene: TRBJ2-7; CDR3aa: CSVSDSRDRGSYEQYF
v_gene: TRBV5-1; j_gene: TRBJ1-5; CDR3aa: CASSLRTGDQPQHF
v_gene: TRBV10-3; j_gene: TRBJ1-2; CDR3aa: CAISDSGQGADYTF
v_gene: TRBV2; j_gene: TRBJ1-1; CDR3aa: CASRELQGGTEAFF
v_gene: TRBV7-8; j_gene: TRBJ1-5; CDR3aa: CASSLARGWDQPQHF
v_gene: TRBV7-2; j_gene: TRBJ2-7; CDR3aa: CASSFLAGTPYEQYF
v_gene: TRBV7-2; j_gene: TRBJ1-1; CDR3aa: CASRLGQGNTEAFF
v_gene: TRBV29-1; j_gene: TRBJ2-4; CDR3aa: CSVGRTGGTNIQYF
v_gene: TRBV7-2; j_gene: TRBJ2-5; CDR3aa: CASSSEPRAYTQYF
v_gene: TRBV6-6; j_gene: TRBJ2-1; CDR3aa: CASRIGTGEYNEQFF
v_gene: TRBV18; j_gene: TRBJ1-2; CDR3aa: CASSPPSSGGGYGYTF
v_gene: TRBV5-1; j_gene: TRBJ2-2; CDR3aa: CASSLSSGTIGELFF
v_gene: TRBV30; j_gene: TRBJ2-2; CDR3aa: CAWTPLVGNTGELFF
v_gene: TRBV19; j_gene: TRBJ1-2; CDR3aa: CASKVQGLSSGYTF